What follows is one TCR beta chain and its context. In the authors' methods: Researchers report that nucleated cell counts were estimated from reference gene primer amplification. Repertoires were generated with immunoSEQ multiplex PCR, while TCRdb's copy carries only in-frame clones and drops some. V and J calls and clone size are copied from that table; D and trimming were computed from the DNA. The sample contains 120,000 to 150,000 clones, roughly 80% of which appear only once. The entry originates in a study of blood T cell repertoires in COVID-19. Study details: Acute-phase and convalescent COVID-19 samples originated in the United States, Italy and Spain. PBMCs, B-cell-depleted T cells, or T cells provided the cDNA or gDNA that made up the material.

This CDR3 is built from 16 residues. With 2 bases clipped from V and 5 bases from J, the junction kept 8 bases outside the gene matches. Germline values: CDR1 GTSNPN, CDR2 SVGIG (reference sequence). The sample comprised peripheral blood. J is TRBJ2-5 and V is TRBV30; 13 nucleotides line up with TRBD2. The source is a human donor in a cohort sampled during active COVID-19. The CDR3 sequence is CAWSRGLAGAGETQYF. In nucleotides, the CDR3 is TGTGCCTGGAGTAGAGGACTAGCGGGGGCAGGGGAGACCCAGTACTTC.